These T cell receptor beta chains were read from a single sample in a study of T cell responses to AZD1222 COVID-19 vaccine. Here immunoSEQ multiplex PCR was the method, and the copy in TCRdb shows in-frame clones only, minus some. The sample includes about 200,000 clones, about nine tenths of them seen just once. The material sequenced was peripheral blood, taken 28 days after the second AZD1222 dose. Receptors originate from an adult who received the AZD1222 COVID-19 vaccine. The CDR3 runs from the conserved cysteine through the conserved F or W. The order of the fields is V gene, J gene, D gene, clone size, CDR3 protein, CDR3 DNA. A D gene is named only where the DNA matches it firmly. Some rows mark clone size as missing; the rest say once, few, many or name a class of expanded clone.

TRBV18	TRBJ2-1	.	.	CASSLPQSLSTTTSQFF	TGTGCCAGCTCACTTCCTCAGAGCCTTTCTACTACGACTAGTCAGTTCTTC
TRBV5-1	TRBJ2-7	.	.	CASSWGPLVQGTSYEQYF	TGCGCCAGCAGCTGGGGGCCCCTCGTACAGGGTACCTCCTACGAGCAGTACTTC
TRBV4-2	TRBJ2-7	TRBD2	.	CASSRGTSSYEQYF	TGTGCCAGCAGCCGCGGGACTAGCAGTTACGAGCAGTACTTC
TRBV7-9	TRBJ2-7	.	once	CASSWYSAYEQYF	TGTGCCAGCAGCTGGTACAGCGCCTACGAGCAGTACTTC
TRBV29-1	TRBJ2-1	.	.	CSVGVGSSYNEQFF	TGCAGCGTTGGTGTCGGGAGCTCCTACAATGAGCAGTTCTTC
TRBV9	TRBJ2-1	TRBD1	.	CASSASRDRPVGYNEQFF	TGTGCCAGCAGCGCCTCCCGGGACAGGCCTGTAGGTTACAATGAGCAGTTCTTC
TRBV3-1/TRBV3-2	TRBJ1-1	TRBD1	.	CASSGGTGGVAFF	TGTGCCAGCAGCGGCGGGACAGGGGGTGTTGCTTTCTTT
TRBV7-2	TRBJ2-5	.	.	CASRDRNQETQYF	TGTGCCAGCAGGGACAGAAACCAAGAGACCCAGTACTTC
TRBV10-2	TRBJ1-3	TRBD1	.	CASPWDREAARSGNTIYF	TGCGCCAGCCCCTGGGACAGGGAAGCCGCACGCTCTGGAAACACCATATATTTT
TRBV4-1	TRBJ2-7	TRBD2	.	CASSQDLGRGGRTNEQYF	TGCGCCAGCAGCCAAGACTTAGGGAGGGGCGGGAGGACCAACGAGCAGTACTTC
TRBV5-1	TRBJ1-3	TRBD1	once	CASSQGVTSGNTIYF	TGCGCCAGCAGCCAGGGGGTTACTTCTGGAAACACCATATATTTT
TRBV5-5	TRBJ2-4	.	.	CASSTWTEDIQYF	TGTGCCAGCAGCACATGGACAGAGGACATTCAGTACTTC
TRBV6-5	TRBJ2-7	TRBD2	.	CASRRGTSGNEQYF	TGTGCCAGCAGGAGAGGAACTAGCGGTAACGAGCAGTACTTC
TRBV20-1	TRBJ2-7	TRBD2	.	CSASRLAELREQYF	TGCAGTGCTAGTCGACTAGCGGAACTACGAGAGCAGTACTTC
TRBV10-3	TRBJ1-5	.	.	CATGESGQPQHF	TGTGCCACAGGGGAGAGCGGTCAGCCCCAGCATTTT
TRBV19	TRBJ2-3	TRBD2	.	CASSVSGRALTDTQYF	TGTGCCAGTAGTGTTAGCGGGAGGGCCCTCACAGATACGCAGTATTTT
TRBV5-1	TRBJ1-3	.	.	CASSLDGALYGNTIYF	TGCGCCAGCAGCTTGGACGGGGCGCTCTATGGAAACACCATATATTTT
TRBV29-1	TRBJ2-7	TRBD1	.	CSVEDLRTGDYEQYF	TGCAGCGTTGAAGATCTTCGGACAGGAGACTACGAGCAGTACTTC
TRBV29-1	TRBJ2-7	.	once	CSAYRDIASEQYF	TGCAGCGCATACCGGGACATCGCCTCCGAGCAGTACTTC
TRBV6-5	TRBJ1-6	.	.	CATVKMTGGSPLHF	TGTGCCACCGTAAAGATGACAGGAGGGTCACCCCTCCACTTT
TRBV28	TRBJ2-2	TRBD2	.	CASHISPGRKTREGRTGELFF	TGTGCCAGCCACATAAGCCCCGGAAGAAAAACTAGGGAGGGAAGGACCGGGGAGCTGTTTTTT
TRBV27	TRBJ2-3	TRBD2	.	CASSPYGGGVADTQYF	TGTGCCAGCAGTCCCTACGGTGGGGGGGTCGCAGATACGCAGTATTTT
TRBV4-1	TRBJ2-2	.	.	CASSQVPGDGELFF	TGCGCCAGCAGCCAAGTCCCGGGGGACGGGGAGCTGTTTTTT
TRBV5-1	TRBJ2-3	TRBD2	.	CASSGLGRAGDTQYF	TGCGCCAGCAGCGGCCTCGGGAGGGCGGGAGATACGCAGTATTTT
TRBV6-5	TRBJ2-3	TRBD2	once	CASTSIGGAADTQYF	TGTGCCAGTACATCAATCGGGGGGGCCGCAGATACGCAGTATTTT
TRBV2	TRBJ1-4	.	.	CASSESRPVF	TGTGCCAGCAGTGAATCGAGACCGGTCTTT
TRBV27	TRBJ1-1	.	.	CASSFPGGNTEAFF	TGTGCCAGCAGTTTTCCGGGCGGGAACACTGAAGCTTTCTTT
TRBV28	TRBJ1-2	.	.	CASRPLTILNGYTF	TGTGCCAGCAGACCCTTGACAATTTTAAATGGCTACACCTTC
TRBV29-1	TRBJ2-1	TRBD2	.	CSVVGTSGQYNEQFF	TGCAGCGTCGTTGGGACTAGCGGACAATACAATGAGCAGTTCTTC
TRBV3-1/TRBV3-2	TRBJ2-1	TRBD2	.	CASSLAGPYNEQFF	TGTGCCAGCAGCTTAGCGGGCCCGTACAATGAGCAGTTCTTC
TRBV11-3	TRBJ2-5	.	.	CASSSRGPGITTETQYF	TGTGCCAGCAGCTCCCGCGGGCCTGGCATAACAACGGAGACCCAGTACTTC
TRBV2	TRBJ1-5	.	.	CASSPWEGEQPQHF	TGTGCCAGCAGTCCCTGGGAGGGGGAGCAGCCCCAGCATTTT
TRBV19	TRBJ1-4	.	once	CASSMSGDEKLFF	TGTGCCAGTAGTATGTCAGGGGATGAAAAACTGTTTTTT
TRBV28	TRBJ1-5	.	once	CASSDSYQPQHF	TGTGCCAGCTCGGACAGTTATCAGCCCCAGCATTTT
TRBV30	TRBJ2-7	TRBD2	.	CAWSVRGGRRHEQYF	TGTGCCTGGAGTGTACGCGGCGGGAGGAGGCACGAGCAGTACTTC
TRBV6-5	TRBJ1-4	TRBD1	.	CASSLGTVNEKLFF	TGTGCCAGCAGCCTCGGGACAGTCAATGAAAAACTGTTTTTT
TRBV4-1	TRBJ1-5	.	.	CASSLLPTGNQPQHF	TGCGCCAGCAGCCTGCTTCCGACGGGAAATCAGCCCCAGCATTTT
TRBV9	TRBJ1-5	.	once	CASSPMRRCSNQPQHF	TGTGCCAGCAGCCCCATGAGACGGTGTAGCAATCAGCCCCAGCATTTT
TRBV2	TRBJ2-4	.	.	CASSDENIQYF	TGTGCCAGCAGTGACGAAAACATTCAGTACTTC
TRBV11-3	TRBJ2-2	.	.	CASSLGSKGTATGELFF	TGTGCCAGCAGCTTAGGCTCGAAGGGTACAGCCACCGGGGAGCTGTTTTTT
TRBV9	TRBJ2-2	.	.	CASSVFTGELFF	TGTGCCAGCAGCGTGTTCACCGGGGAGCTGTTTTTT
TRBV5-1	TRBJ2-6	.	.	CASSLGSGANVLTF	TGCGCCAGCAGCTTAGGGTCCGGGGCCAACGTCCTGACTTTC
TRBV5-8	TRBJ2-1	.	.	CASSLVWASDPYNEQFF	TGTGCCAGCAGCTTGGTCTGGGCTAGCGACCCCTACAATGAGCAGTTCTTC
TRBV6-5	TRBJ2-2	.	.	CASSSTNSRTGELFF	TGTGCCAGCAGTTCCACTAACAGTCGGACGGGGGAGCTGTTTTTT
TRBV5-1	TRBJ2-5	.	.	CASSNTETQYF	TGCGCCAGCAGCAACACAGAGACCCAGTACTTC
TRBV14	TRBJ2-5	.	.	CASSRGNF	TGTGCCAGCAGCCGGGGTAACTTC
TRBV6-5	TRBJ2-7	.	.	CASSPRESRGQYF	TGTGCCAGCAGCCCCCGGGAGTCAAGGGGGCAGTACTTC
TRBV30	TRBJ1-1	.	.	CAWIGARYAFF	TGTGCCTGGATCGGGGCTAGGTACGCTTTCTTT
TRBV9	TRBJ1-6	.	few	CASSVEVPPRSPLHF	TGTGCCAGCAGCGTAGAGGTTCCCCCCAGGTCACCCCTCCACTTT